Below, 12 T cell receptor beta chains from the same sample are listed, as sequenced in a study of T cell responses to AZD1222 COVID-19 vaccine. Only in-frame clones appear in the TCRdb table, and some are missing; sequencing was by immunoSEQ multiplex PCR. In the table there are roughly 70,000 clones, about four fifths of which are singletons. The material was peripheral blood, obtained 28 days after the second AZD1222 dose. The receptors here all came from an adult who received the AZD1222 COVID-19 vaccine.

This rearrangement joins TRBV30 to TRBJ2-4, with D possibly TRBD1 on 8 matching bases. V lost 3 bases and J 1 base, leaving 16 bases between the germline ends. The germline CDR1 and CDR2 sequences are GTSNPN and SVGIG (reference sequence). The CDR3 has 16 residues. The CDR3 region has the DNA TGTGCCTGGAGGGCGGACAGGGACTACGCCAAAAACATTCAGTACTTC. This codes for CAWRADRDYAKNIQYF.

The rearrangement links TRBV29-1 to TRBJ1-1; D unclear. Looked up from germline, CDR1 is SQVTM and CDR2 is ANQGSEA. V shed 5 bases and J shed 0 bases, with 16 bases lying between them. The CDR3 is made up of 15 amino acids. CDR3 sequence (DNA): TGCAGCGTTCGACCTCGACCGACCTTGAACACTGAAGCTTTCTTT. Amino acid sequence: CSVRPRPTLNTEAFF.

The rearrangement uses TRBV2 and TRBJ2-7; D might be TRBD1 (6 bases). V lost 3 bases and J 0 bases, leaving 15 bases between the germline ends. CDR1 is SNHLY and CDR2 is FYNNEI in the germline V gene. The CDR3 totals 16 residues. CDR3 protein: CASSDRVGQSSYEQYF. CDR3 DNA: TGTGCCAGCAGTGATAGGGTCGGACAGAGCTCCTACGAGCAGTACTTC.

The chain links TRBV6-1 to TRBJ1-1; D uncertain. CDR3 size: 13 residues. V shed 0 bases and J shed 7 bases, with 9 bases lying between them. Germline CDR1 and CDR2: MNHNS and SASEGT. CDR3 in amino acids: CASSEAPGDEAFF. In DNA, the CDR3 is TGTGCCAGCAGTGAAGCCCCCGGGGATGAAGCTTTCTTT.

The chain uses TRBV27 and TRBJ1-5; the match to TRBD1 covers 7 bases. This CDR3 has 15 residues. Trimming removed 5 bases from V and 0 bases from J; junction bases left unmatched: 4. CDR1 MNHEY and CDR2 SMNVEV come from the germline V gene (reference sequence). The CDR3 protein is CASSLGQASNQPQHF. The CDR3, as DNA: TGTGCCAGCAGTCTCGGACAGGCTAGCAATCAGCCCCAGCATTTT.

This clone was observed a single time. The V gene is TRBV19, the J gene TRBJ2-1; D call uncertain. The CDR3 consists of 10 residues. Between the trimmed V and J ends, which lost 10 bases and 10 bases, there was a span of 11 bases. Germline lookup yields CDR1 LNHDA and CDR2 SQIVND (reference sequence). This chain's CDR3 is CATGVGEQFF. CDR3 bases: TGTGCCACGGGCGTTGGGGAGCAGTTCTTC.

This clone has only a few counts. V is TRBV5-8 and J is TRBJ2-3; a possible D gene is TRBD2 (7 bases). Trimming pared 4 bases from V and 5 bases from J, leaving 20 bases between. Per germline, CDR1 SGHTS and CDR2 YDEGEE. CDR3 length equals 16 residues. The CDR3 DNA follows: TGTGCCAGCAGCCAGTTGTTCGGGGGGCTCGGAGATACGCAGTATTTT. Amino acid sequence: CASSQLFGGLGDTQYF.

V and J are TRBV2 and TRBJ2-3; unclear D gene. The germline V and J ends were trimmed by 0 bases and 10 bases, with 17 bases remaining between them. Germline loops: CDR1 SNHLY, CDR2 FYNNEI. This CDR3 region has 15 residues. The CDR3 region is CASSEALLDTVAQYF. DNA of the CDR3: TGTGCCAGCAGTGAAGCGCTTCTTGACACAGTGGCGCAGTATTTT.

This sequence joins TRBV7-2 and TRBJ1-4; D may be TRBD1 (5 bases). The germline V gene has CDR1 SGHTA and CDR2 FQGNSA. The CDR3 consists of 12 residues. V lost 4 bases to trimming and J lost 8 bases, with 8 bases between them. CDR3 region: CASSSEGEKLFF. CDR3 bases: TGTGCCAGCAGCTCAGAGGGGGAAAAACTGTTTTTT.

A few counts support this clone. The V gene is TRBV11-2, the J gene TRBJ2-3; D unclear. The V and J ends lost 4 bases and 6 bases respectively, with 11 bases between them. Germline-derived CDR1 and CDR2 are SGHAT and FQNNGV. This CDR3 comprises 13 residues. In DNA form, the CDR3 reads TGTGCCAGCAGCTCCCAGAGTTGGGATACGCAGTATTTT. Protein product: CASSSQSWDTQYF. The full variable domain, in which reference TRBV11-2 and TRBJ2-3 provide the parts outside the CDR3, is EAGVAQSPRYKIIEKRQSVAFWCNPISGHATLYWYQQILGQGPKLLIQFQNNGVVDDSQLPKDRFSAERLKGVDSTLKIQPAKLEDSAVYLCASSSQSWDTQYFGPGTRLTVL.

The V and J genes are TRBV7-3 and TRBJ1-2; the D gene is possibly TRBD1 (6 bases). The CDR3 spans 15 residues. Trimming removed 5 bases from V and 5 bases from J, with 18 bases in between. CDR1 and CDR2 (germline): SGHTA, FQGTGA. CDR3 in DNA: TGTGCCAGCAGCCCTAGGGGGGGCAGCGGGTATGGCTACACCTTC. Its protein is CASSPRGGSGYGYTF. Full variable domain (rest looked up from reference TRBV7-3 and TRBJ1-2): GAGVSQTPSNKVTEKGKYVELRCDPISGHTALYWYRQSLGQGPEFLIYFQGTGAADDSGLPNDRFFAVRPEGSVSTLKIQRTERGDSAVYLCASSPRGGSGYGYTFGSGTRLTVV.

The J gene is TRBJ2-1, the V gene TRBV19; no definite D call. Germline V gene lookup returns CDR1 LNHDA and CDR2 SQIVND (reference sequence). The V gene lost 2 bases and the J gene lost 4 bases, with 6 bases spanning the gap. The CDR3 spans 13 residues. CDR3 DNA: TGTGCCAGTAGTATAACCATTTACAATGAGCAGTTCTTC. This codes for CASSITIYNEQFF.